The next 8 T cell receptor beta chains were all read from a single sample in a study of cytomegalovirus exposure and HLA in healthy donors. The PCR contained 60 Vbeta and 13 Jbeta primers. The data were produced by immunoSEQ multiplex PCR, yet TCRdb's version contains in-frame clones alone and is incomplete. This table lists some 140,000 clones. The material sequenced was PBMCs. The receptors derive from a woman aged 55 to 70 in good health and CMV-seronegative.

The chain couples TRBV2 to TRBJ2-7; 10 bases agree with TRBD2. CDR3 length equals 20 residues. Germline trimming cut 4 bases from V and 4 bases from J; bases unmatched to any gene: 22. The germline V gene has CDR1 SNHLY and CDR2 FYNNEI. The chain's CDR3 is CASSGPPGLARNKVGYEQYF. The CDR3, as DNA: TGTGCCAGCAGTGGTCCTCCGGGACTAGCGAGAAACAAGGTGGGATACGAGCAGTACTTC.

The V gene is TRBV7-9, the J gene TRBJ2-7, with D possibly TRBD2 on 5 matching bases. This CDR3 has 13 amino acids. With 1 base removed from V and 5 bases from J, the gap between germline ends came to 9 bases. Germline CDR1 and CDR2: SEHNR and FQNEAQ (reference sequence). This CDR3 is CASSLVAPHEQYF. The CDR3 nucleotides read TGTGCCAGCAGCTTAGTAGCGCCCCACGAGCAGTACTTC. Full variable domain (outside the CDR3, taken from reference TRBV7-9 and TRBJ2-7): DTGVSQNPRHKITKRGQNVTFRCDPISEHNRLYWYRQTLGQGPEFLTYFQNEAQLEKSRLLSDRFSAERPKGSFSTLEIQRTEQGDSAMYLCASSLVAPHEQYFGPGTRLTVT.

The J gene is TRBJ2-2, the V gene TRBV2; D is perhaps TRBD2 (5 bases). Germline assignment: CDR1 SNHLY and CDR2 FYNNEI. The CDR3 consists of 13 residues. With 6 bases removed from V and 4 bases from J, the gap between germline ends came to 9 bases. Written as DNA, the CDR3 is TGTGCCAGCAGCCTAGGGAGCACCGGGGAGCTGTTTTTT. Protein: CASSLGSTGELFF.

The chain recombines TRBV5-6 with TRBJ2-7; D remains ambiguous. With 3 bases removed from V and 6 bases from J, the gap between germline ends came to 13 bases. The CDR3 extends over 13 amino acids. Germline loops: CDR1 SGHDT, CDR2 YYEEEE. DNA for the CDR3: TGTGCCAGCAGCTCCCGACTTCCCGGCGAGCAGTACTTC. The encoded protein is CASSSRLPGEQYF.

This rearrangement joins TRBV28 to TRBJ1-3, with 8 bases that match TRBD1. This CDR3 is 14 amino acids long. After removal of 5 bases from V and 3 bases from J, the junction contained 3 bases not matched to a gene. Germline lookup yields CDR1 MDHEN and CDR2 SYDVKM. CDR3 in amino acids: CASSMTGVGNTIYF. The CDR3, as DNA: TGTGCCAGCAGTATGACAGGGGTTGGAAACACCATATATTTT.

The chain carries TRBV19 and TRBJ2-1; the D gene is possibly TRBD1 (7 bases). The CDR3 totals 15 residues. Germline CDR1 LNHDA, CDR2 SQIVND (reference sequence). Trimming shortened V by 7 bases and J by 5 bases, and 18 bases separated the two germline ends. The DNA for the CDR3 is TGTGCCAGTACCAGGGAGGACAGGTTCAACAATGAGCAGTTCTTC. Its protein is CASTREDRFNNEQFF.

The V and J genes are TRBV19 and TRBJ1-2, with 7 nucleotides matching TRBD1. The CDR3 consists of 14 residues. With 5 bases clipped from V and 2 bases from J, the junction kept 5 bases outside the gene matches. Germline V gene data show CDR1 as LNHDA and CDR2 as SQIVND (reference sequence). CDR3 nucleotide sequence: TGTGCCAGTAGTCCAGACAGGGCAAACTATGGCTACACCTTC. Translation gives CASSPDRANYGYTF.

This chain links TRBV9 with TRBJ1-4; D is possibly TRBD1 (5 bases). The germline CDR1 and CDR2 sequences are SGDLS and YYNGEE. V lost 3 bases and J lost 7, with 16 bases in between. The CDR3 totals 15 residues. The CDR3 DNA sequence: TGTGCCAGCAGCGCTCAGGCAGGGTGGGGTGAAAAACTGTTTTTT. Residues: CASSAQAGWGEKLFF.